This T cell receptor delta chain was captured in a study of γδ T cells in repeated Plasmodium falciparum infection. TCRdb re-analyzed the multiplex PCR reads via CATT. The sample consists of 85,000 to 90,000 delta-chain clones, 1.4% of them appearing once. Germline CDR1 GEAIGNYY, CDR2 EKD. This CDR3 is built from 19 residues. Losses at the gene ends were 3 bases for V and 8 bases for J; bases not matched to a gene: 26. Flow sorting of PBMC yielded separate Vgamma9/Vdelta2+ and Vdelta2-negative gammadelta T cell populations for bulk repertoire analysis. Worth noting for this clone: The protein TCRdb gives is from a much larger clone and does not agree with this DNA's translation at residue 12, likely a read error; the protein shown here comes from the DNA.

The rearrangement uses TRDV2 and TRDJ1, with 7 bases identical to TRDD3. The specimen was gamma-delta T cells from blood. The clonotype comes from a pool of human donors (malaria-infected and uninfected, not separated). The CDR3 region has the DNA TGTGCCTGTGACCCCATCCCCCTCAGGAGTCTGGTGGATACGCTGAAACTCATCTTT. It codes for CACDPIPLRSLVDTLKLIF.